This record concerns one T cell receptor beta chain sequence. V shed 5 bases, J shed 3 bases, and the junction held 9 bases outside the gene matches. CDR1 MNHEY and CDR2 SVGAGI come from the germline V gene. This CDR3 has 15 amino acids. These data come from a study of blood T cell repertoires in COVID-19. Background on the study: The United States, Italy and Spain were the sources of the acute and convalescent COVID-19 samples. PBMCs, B-cell-depleted T cells, or T cells provided the cDNA or gDNA that made up the material.

Source study methods: Nucleated cell counts were estimated from reference gene primer amplification. The repertoire was sequenced with immunoSEQ multiplex PCR; TCRdb's copy has only in-frame clones and lacks some. D and trimming were read from the DNA, whereas the V and J calls and clone size are those reported in that table. The sample has around 200,000 clones, 65% to 85% seen once. V usage is TRBV6-5 and J usage is TRBJ1-2; 7 nucleotides line up with TRBD1. Material for sequencing was peripheral blood. The source is a man aged 50 to 59 with active or convalescent COVID-19. The CDR3 spells CASSLRDSLYYGYTF. The CDR3 DNA reads as TGTGCCAGCAGTCTAAGGGACAGCCTCTACTATGGCTACACCTTC.